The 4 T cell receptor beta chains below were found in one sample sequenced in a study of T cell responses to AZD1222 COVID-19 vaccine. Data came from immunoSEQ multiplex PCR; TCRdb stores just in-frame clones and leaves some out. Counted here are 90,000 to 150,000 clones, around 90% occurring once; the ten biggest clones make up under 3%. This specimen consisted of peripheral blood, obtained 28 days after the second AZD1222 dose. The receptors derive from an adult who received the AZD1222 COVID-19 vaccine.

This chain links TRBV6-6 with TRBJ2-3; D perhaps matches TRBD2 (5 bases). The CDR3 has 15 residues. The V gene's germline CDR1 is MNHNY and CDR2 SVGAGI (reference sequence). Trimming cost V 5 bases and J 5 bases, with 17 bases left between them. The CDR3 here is CASSALSPGIDTQYF. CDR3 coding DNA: TGTGCCAGCAGTGCCCTCAGCCCGGGGATAGATACGCAGTATTTT.

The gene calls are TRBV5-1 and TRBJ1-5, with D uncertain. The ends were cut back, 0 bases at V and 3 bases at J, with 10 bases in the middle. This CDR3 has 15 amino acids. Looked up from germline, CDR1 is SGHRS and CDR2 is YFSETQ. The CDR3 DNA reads TGCGCCAGCAGCTTGGGTCCAAGGGTCAATCAGCCCCAGCATTTT. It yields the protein CASSLGPRVNQPQHF.

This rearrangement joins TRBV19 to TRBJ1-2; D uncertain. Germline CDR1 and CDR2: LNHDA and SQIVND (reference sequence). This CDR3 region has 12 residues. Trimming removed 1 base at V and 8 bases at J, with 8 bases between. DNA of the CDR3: TGTGCCAGTAGTATAGGGTCGGCAGGCTACACCTTC. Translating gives CASSIGSAGYTF. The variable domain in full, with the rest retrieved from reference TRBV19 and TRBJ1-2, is DGGITQSPKYLFRKEGQNVTLSCEQNLNHDAMYWYRQDPGQGLRLIYYSQIVNDFQKGDIAEGYSVSREKKESFPLTVTSAQKNPTAFYLCASSIGSAGYTFGSGTRLTVV.

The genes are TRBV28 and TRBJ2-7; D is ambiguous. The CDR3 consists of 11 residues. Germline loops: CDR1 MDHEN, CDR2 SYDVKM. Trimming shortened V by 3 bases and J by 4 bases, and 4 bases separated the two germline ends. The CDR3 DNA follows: TGTGCCAGCAGTTTGGTGTACGAGCAGTACTTC. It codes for CASSLVYEQYF.